This T cell receptor (beta chain) stems from a study of early stage breast cancer tumors. General study results and limits: Tumor and normal breast were distinguished via blood comparison in about 90% of the 16 patients.

Losses at the gene ends were 4 bases for V and 2 bases for J; bases not matched to a gene: 0. The CDR3 covers 14 residues. Per germline, CDR1 MGHRA and CDR2 YSYEKL. Each sample had two DNA replicates, around 0.45 ug blood or around 1.5 ug tissue. TCRdb's copy holds only in-frame clones and misses some; the assay was immunoSEQ multiplex PCR. The table shows about 72,000 clones, with around 80% occurring only once. Turning to this clone: The target antigen is unknown.

Sequencing input: blood. This chain connects TRBV4-1 to TRBJ2-3; 10 positions match TRBD1. This receptor was obtained from a person aged 55 to 75 with breast cancer. CDR3 nucleotides: TGCGCCAGCAGCCGACAGGGGGCCACAGATACGCAGTATTTT. Its translation: CASSRQGATDTQYF.